This T cell receptor (beta chain) appears in the sequencing data of a study of blood T cell repertoires in COVID-19. In the study overall: Samples of COVID-19 (acute and convalescent) were obtained from the United States, Italy and Spain.

This clone appeared once. Other DNA sequences of this sample code for an identical CDR3. Per the original methods: Amplified reference gene primers provided the basis for estimating nucleated cell counts. Generated by immunoSEQ multiplex PCR, the TCRdb table keeps only in-frame clones and is missing some. The DNA gave D and trimming, while V, J and clone size come from that table. The profile shows approximately 120,000 clones, more than 75% of them singletons. Germline CDR1 is SGHRS and CDR2 is YFSETQ. The trim removed 4 bases at V and 3 bases at J, leaving 3 bases unmatched. CDR3 length: 16 amino acids.

The TCR originated in a human donor in a cohort sampled during active COVID-19. The material sequenced was peripheral blood. This chain joins TRBV5-1 and TRBJ2-2; 13 bases agree with TRBD2. The CDR3 is CASSGGLAGDTGELFF. CDR3 DNA sequence: TGCGCCAGCAGCGGCGGACTAGCGGGAGACACCGGGGAGCTGTTTTTT.